This TCR beta chain was documented in a study of Graves' ophthalmopathy and Graves' hyperthyroidism. Scientists amplified the TCR beta CDR3 regions from RNA transcripts. Following a first-round RT-PCR that used HTBI primers, a second-round multiplex PCR was carried out. From the multiplex PCR reads, TCRdb called clonotypes with MiXCR, one entry per CDR3 protein. The sample yields about 1.2 million distinct CDR3 sequences, roughly 35% seen once. People with hyperthyroidism were aged 18 to 65 and newly diagnosed, under 2 months' duration. Trimming at V came to 2 bases and at J to 5 bases, leaving 7 bases not matched to a gene. Germline V gives CDR1 MGHDK, CDR2 SYGVNS. CDR3 length: 16 amino acids.

The sequence derives from an adult man with Graves' hyperthyroidism. The chain links TRBV25-1 to TRBJ2-3; 10 nucleotides align to TRBD2. Sequencing was done on a sample of peripheral blood or thyroid tissue (not recorded which). CDR3 DNA: TGTGCCAGCAGTGAAGTAAGCGGGAGGGCTGTAGATACGCAGTATTTT. Protein product: CASSEVSGRAVDTQYF.